This entry lists 10 T cell receptor beta chains sequenced from one sample in a study of breast tumors, draining lymph nodes, adjacent tissues. TCRdb reprocessed the multiplex PCR reads with MiXCR, giving one entry per CDR3 protein. This table has some 170,000 distinct CDR3 sequences, 33% appearing once. Breast cancer patients provided tissue from their axillary draining lymph nodes. Material: axillary lymph node tissue. The receptor set was obtained from a female donor with breast cancer. Some clones in this sample may be carry-over from other donors' samples.

Ten or more counts support this clonotype. This chain connects TRBV20-1 to TRBJ1-4; no firm D call. CDR1 is DFQATT, CDR2 SNEGSKA, per germline (reference sequence). Trimming took 0 bases from V and 8 from J, leaving 16 bases between them. The CDR3 runs 15 residues. CDR3 bases: TGCAGTGCTAGAGAGGGGAGGAGCCCCAGAGAAAAACTGTTTTTT. The encoded protein is CSAREGRSPREKLFF.

Of note for this clonotype: This may arise from a read error, as a much more abundant clone is one base away. This sequence joins TRBV3-1 and TRBJ2-3; no definite D call. CDR3 size: 12 residues. V lost 7 bases and J lost 2, with 7 bases in between. CDR1 and CDR2 (germline): LGHDT, YNNKEL (reference sequence). This chain's CDR3 is CASNEITDTQYF. CDR3 DNA sequence: TGTGCCAGCAACGAAATCACAGATACGCAGTATTTT.

This clonotype was recorded many times. The chain has TRBV9 and TRBJ2-2, with TRBD2 matching over 8 bases. The CDR3 is 16 amino acids. Germline CDR1 reads SGDLS; CDR2 reads YYNGEE. V gave up 0 bases and J gave up 1 base; unmatched junction bases: 2. The CDR3 region is CASSVGAGGNTGELFF. CDR3 in DNA: TGTGCCAGCAGCGTAGGTGCGGGGGGGAACACCGGGGAGCTGTTTTTT.

This clonotype was seen more than once but under ten times. The V call is TRBV13, the J call TRBJ1-1, with TRBD1 as a possible D gene (6 bases). V was shortened by 0 bases and J by 6 bases, with 11 bases between the two germline ends. Germline CDR1 PRHDT, CDR2 FYEKMQ (reference sequence). This CDR3 spans 14 amino acids. CDR3 protein: CASSLGRGVSEAFF. DNA for the CDR3: TGTGCCAGCAGCTTAGGGAGGGGGGTTTCTGAAGCTTTCTTT.

V gene TRBV6-1 combines with J gene TRBJ1-4; D might be TRBD1 (5 bases). V shed 7 bases and J shed 7 bases, with 16 bases lying between them. CDR1 is MNHNS and CDR2 is SASEGT in the germline V gene. This CDR3 has 14 residues. The CDR3 nucleotides are TGTGCCAGCATTTCGGCGGGACGGCCTGAAAAACTGTTTTTT. Translating it yields CASISAGRPEKLFF.

This clonotype was observed at least ten times. This chain links TRBV6-2 or TRBV6-3 with TRBJ2-3; D possibly corresponds to TRBD1 (6 bases). The CDR3 length is 14 residues. V lost 2 bases and J 5 bases, leaving 11 bases between the germline ends. Per germline, CDR1 MNHEY and CDR2 SVGEGT. The CDR3 coding sequence is TGTGCCAGCAGTTACATCAGCAGGGGAGATACGCAGTATTTT. This translates into CASSYISRGDTQYF.

This CDR3 is CSVVGTVYGYTF. CDR3 in DNA: TGCAGCGTTGTCGGGACCGTCTATGGCTACACCTTC. This rearrangement joins TRBV29-1 to TRBJ1-2; D is possibly TRBD1 (5 bases). Germline values: CDR1 SQVTM, CDR2 ANQGSEA. Trimming shortened V by 4 bases and J by 4 bases, and 10 bases separated the two germline ends. CDR3 length: 12 amino acids.

Note on this clonotype: One end of the junction is discordant with germline, which a read error may explain. The V and J genes are TRBV11-2 and TRBJ2-1; 7 nucleotides align to TRBD1. The CDR3 runs 13 residues. Germline V gene sequence: CDR1 SGHAT, CDR2 FQNNGV. The CDR3 protein is CASSTGAYTEQFF. CDR3 sequence (DNA): TGTGCCAGCAGCACAGGGGCCTACACTGAGCAGTTCTTC.

This clonotype was picked up many times. This chain uses TRBV15 with TRBJ2-2, with 12 positions matching TRBD2. The V and J ends lost 3 bases and 1 base, in that order; junction bases with no gene match: 6. This CDR3 spans 18 amino acids. Germline CDR1 reads LNHNV; CDR2 reads YYDKDF (reference sequence). CDR3: CATSRPPGLAGNTGELFF. CDR3 nucleotide sequence: TGTGCCACCAGCAGGCCCCCGGGACTAGCGGGGAACACCGGGGAGCTGTTTTTT.

This clonotype was counted at least ten times. V is TRBV20-1 and J is TRBJ1-6, with 7 bases identical to TRBD1. The CDR3 is 13 residues long. From germline, CDR1 is DFQATT and CDR2 SNEGSKA (reference sequence). V lost 3 bases, J lost 7 bases, and 3 bases stayed unmatched. The CDR3 nucleotides are TGCAGTGCTAGTCAGGGGGGGAATTCACCCCTCCACTTT. Translation gives CSASQGGNSPLHF.